A selection of T cell receptor beta chains follows, all from one sample in a study of blood T cell repertoires in COVID-19. Measured with immunoSEQ multiplex PCR; TCRdb has only the in-frame clones, and not every one. In the table there are 250,000 to 300,000 clones, 88% of which are singletons. The material sequenced was peripheral blood. These receptors all come from a woman between 65 and 79 years old with COVID-19, enrolled during active disease. CDR3s include the opening cysteine and the closing phenylalanine or tryptophan. Fields, in order: clone size, J gene, V gene, D gene, CDR3 protein, CDR3 DNA. D genes are given only for firm matches. The size field is filled for only some rows; it gives once, few, many or a size class.

clone_size: .
j_call: TRBJ1-1
v_call: TRBV30
d_call: .
cdr3_aa: CAWSRKDRNTEAFF
cdr3_nt: TGTGCCTGGAGTCGTAAGGACAGGAACACTGAAGCTTTCTTT

clone_size: .
j_call: TRBJ1-5
v_call: TRBV7-2
d_call: .
cdr3_aa: CASSLGRAPNQPQHF
cdr3_nt: TGTGCCAGCAGCTTAGGCAGGGCCCCCAATCAGCCCCAGCATTTT

clone_size: .
j_call: TRBJ2-1
v_call: TRBV5-1
d_call: TRBD2
cdr3_aa: CASSLDSGKGDEQFF
cdr3_nt: TGCGCCAGCAGCTTGGATAGCGGGAAGGGGGATGAGCAGTTCTTC

clone_size: once
j_call: TRBJ2-2
v_call: TRBV4-1
d_call: TRBD1
cdr3_aa: CASSQTTGGNTGELFF
cdr3_nt: TGCGCCAGCAGCCAAACGACAGGGGGAAACACCGGGGAGCTGTTTTTT

clone_size: .
j_call: TRBJ2-7
v_call: TRBV7-2
d_call: .
cdr3_aa: CASSLDPSRSYEQYF
cdr3_nt: TGTGCCAGCAGCTTAGACCCCTCCAGGTCCTACGAGCAGTACTTC

clone_size: .
j_call: TRBJ1-2
v_call: TRBV29-1
d_call: .
cdr3_aa: CSVEAVFDGYTF
cdr3_nt: TGCAGCGTTGAAGCAGTCTTCGATGGCTACACCTTC

clone_size: once
j_call: TRBJ1-1
v_call: TRBV29-1
d_call: .
cdr3_aa: CSVDARVPHPEAFF
cdr3_nt: TGCAGCGTTGATGCCCGGGTGCCGCACCCTGAAGCTTTCTTT

clone_size: .
j_call: TRBJ1-1
v_call: TRBV28
d_call: .
cdr3_aa: CASTAIRGTEAFF
cdr3_nt: TGTGCCAGCACCGCAATCCGGGGCACTGAAGCTTTCTTT

clone_size: .
j_call: TRBJ2-7
v_call: TRBV5-4
d_call: TRBD2
cdr3_aa: CASSWGGAGEQYF
cdr3_nt: TGTGCCAGCAGCTGGGGGGGAGCTGGCGAGCAGTACTTC

clone_size: .
j_call: TRBJ2-1
v_call: TRBV3-1/TRBV3-2
d_call: TRBD2
cdr3_aa: CASSPFARLAGGEQFF
cdr3_nt: TGTGCCAGCAGCCCTTTTGCTCGACTAGCGGGTGGTGAGCAGTTCTTC

clone_size: .
j_call: TRBJ2-7
v_call: TRBV5-4
d_call: .
cdr3_aa: CASSFGATTRGSYEQYF
cdr3_nt: TGTGCCAGCAGCTTTGGGGCCACTACCCGGGGGAGTTACGAGCAGTACTTC

clone_size: .
j_call: TRBJ2-4
v_call: TRBV4-1
d_call: .
cdr3_aa: CASSRTGAFQYF
cdr3_nt: TGCGCCAGCAGTAGAACTGGGGCCTTTCAGTACTTC

clone_size: .
j_call: TRBJ2-3
v_call: TRBV6-5
d_call: .
cdr3_aa: CASSYEGGASTDTQYF
cdr3_nt: TGTGCCAGCAGTTACGAGGGCGGGGCAAGCACAGATACGCAGTATTTT

clone_size: .
j_call: TRBJ2-7
v_call: TRBV28
d_call: TRBD1
cdr3_aa: CASSPPQGEPYEQYF
cdr3_nt: TGTGCCAGCAGTCCTCCACAGGGGGAGCCCTACGAGCAGTACTTC

clone_size: .
j_call: TRBJ1-5
v_call: TRBV11-2
d_call: .
cdr3_aa: CASSLIRVQGLRDQPQHF
cdr3_nt: TGTGCCAGCAGCTTAATCCGCGTGCAAGGGTTGAGGGATCAGCCCCAGCATTTT

clone_size: .
j_call: TRBJ2-7
v_call: TRBV28
d_call: TRBD1
cdr3_aa: CASSSNRDRAHYEQYF
cdr3_nt: TGTGCCAGCAGTTCAAACCGGGACAGGGCGCACTACGAGCAGTACTTC

clone_size: .
j_call: TRBJ2-3
v_call: TRBV24-1
d_call: TRBD1
cdr3_aa: CATSDPGQGADTQYF
cdr3_nt: TGTGCCACCAGTGATCCGGGACAGGGCGCTGATACGCAGTATTTT

clone_size: .
j_call: TRBJ1-5
v_call: TRBV28
d_call: .
cdr3_aa: CASSLFRGGPQPQHF
cdr3_nt: TGTGCCAGCAGTTTATTTAGGGGAGGGCCTCAGCCCCAGCATTTT

clone_size: .
j_call: TRBJ1-4
v_call: TRBV19
d_call: .
cdr3_aa: CASSRLQGGEKLFF
cdr3_nt: TGTGCCAGTAGCCGACTACAGGGTGGTGAAAAACTGTTTTTT

clone_size: .
j_call: TRBJ2-1
v_call: TRBV30
d_call: TRBD2
cdr3_aa: CAWSSAGGYNEQFF
cdr3_nt: TGTGCCTGGAGTTCGGCGGGAGGCTACAATGAGCAGTTCTTC

clone_size: .
j_call: TRBJ2-2
v_call: TRBV6-2/TRBV6-3
d_call: .
cdr3_aa: CASSQQGPKSYF
cdr3_nt: TGTGCCAGCAGCCAACAGGGTCCCAAATCTTACTTT

clone_size: .
j_call: TRBJ2-1
v_call: TRBV6-5
d_call: .
cdr3_aa: CASRGQGNSYNEQFF
cdr3_nt: TGTGCCAGCAGGGGGCAGGGGAACTCCTACAATGAGCAGTTCTTC

clone_size: .
j_call: TRBJ2-3
v_call: TRBV12-3/TRBV12-4
d_call: .
cdr3_aa: CASSNRDSLSQYF
cdr3_nt: TGTGCCAGCAGCAACCGGGACTCTCTCTCGCAGTATTTT

clone_size: .
j_call: TRBJ1-3
v_call: TRBV9
d_call: .
cdr3_aa: CASSVAGGLRNTIYF
cdr3_nt: TGTGCCAGCAGCGTAGCGGGGGGATTAAGAAACACCATATATTTT

clone_size: .
j_call: TRBJ2-1
v_call: TRBV27
d_call: TRBD2
cdr3_aa: CASMGGGEAEQFF
cdr3_nt: TGTGCCAGCATGGGGGGGGGAGAGGCTGAGCAGTTCTTC

clone_size: .
j_call: TRBJ2-2
v_call: TRBV28
d_call: TRBD2
cdr3_aa: CASSWGLAGTGELFF
cdr3_nt: TGTGCCAGCAGTTGGGGCCTAGCGGGAACCGGGGAGCTGTTTTTT

clone_size: .
j_call: TRBJ2-2
v_call: TRBV10-3
d_call: .
cdr3_aa: CAIRPWVTGPVGGELFF
cdr3_nt: TGTGCCATCAGACCCTGGGTAACAGGGCCGGTGGGCGGGGAGCTGTTTTTT

clone_size: .
j_call: TRBJ1-3
v_call: TRBV9
d_call: .
cdr3_aa: CASSARDSPGNTIYF
cdr3_nt: TGTGCCAGCAGCGCCCGCGACTCTCCTGGAAACACCATATATTTT

clone_size: .
j_call: TRBJ1-2
v_call: TRBV7-9
d_call: TRBD1
cdr3_aa: CASSSGDRGLGYTF
cdr3_nt: TGTGCCAGCAGCTCGGGGGACAGGGGGCTTGGCTACACCTTC

clone_size: .
j_call: TRBJ1-1
v_call: TRBV2
d_call: .
cdr3_aa: CASSGALNTEAFF
cdr3_nt: TGTGCCAGCAGTGGGGCCCTGAACACTGAAGCTTTCTTT

clone_size: .
j_call: TRBJ2-2
v_call: TRBV7-3
d_call: TRBD2
cdr3_aa: CASSPSGRAAGELFF
cdr3_nt: TGTGCCAGCAGCCCAAGCGGGAGGGCAGCCGGGGAGCTGTTTTTT

clone_size: .
j_call: TRBJ1-4
v_call: TRBV23-1
d_call: .
cdr3_aa: CASSQSGQASVEKLFF
cdr3_nt: TGCGCCAGCAGTCAATCGGGGCAGGCGAGCGTTGAAAAACTGTTTTTT

clone_size: .
j_call: TRBJ1-2
v_call: TRBV5-1
d_call: .
cdr3_aa: CASSIDRTNYGYTF
cdr3_nt: TGCGCCAGCAGCATAGACAGGACTAACTATGGCTACACCTTC

clone_size: .
j_call: TRBJ2-7
v_call: TRBV5-1
d_call: TRBD2
cdr3_aa: CASSLAASGYYEQYF
cdr3_nt: TGCGCCAGCAGCCTGGCGGCTAGCGGGTACTACGAGCAGTACTTC

clone_size: .
j_call: TRBJ2-5
v_call: TRBV6-6
d_call: TRBD1
cdr3_aa: CASRRPGGETQYF
cdr3_nt: TGTGCCAGCAGGCGGCCAGGGGGCGAGACCCAGTACTTC

clone_size: .
j_call: TRBJ2-5
v_call: TRBV20-1
d_call: .
cdr3_aa: CSASRPAGQQETQYF
cdr3_nt: TGCAGTGCTAGTCGTCCGGCGGGTCAACAAGAGACCCAGTACTTC

clone_size: .
j_call: TRBJ2-7
v_call: TRBV19
d_call: .
cdr3_aa: CASSRLTGSGEQYF
cdr3_nt: TGTGCCAGTAGTAGGTTGACAGGTAGTGGAGAGCAGTACTTC

clone_size: .
j_call: TRBJ2-5
v_call: TRBV13
d_call: .
cdr3_aa: CASSHTLFREKKEETQYF
cdr3_nt: TGTGCCAGCAGCCACACCCTATTTCGGGAGAAAAAAGAAGAGACCCAGTACTTC

clone_size: .
j_call: TRBJ2-7
v_call: TRBV20-1
d_call: .
cdr3_aa: CSAGKGGQYF
cdr3_nt: TGCAGTGCTGGTAAAGGGGGGCAGTACTTC

clone_size: .
j_call: TRBJ1-2
v_call: TRBV6-2/TRBV6-3
d_call: .
cdr3_aa: CASSSGVSYGYTF
cdr3_nt: TGTGCCAGCAGTTCAGGGGTATCCTATGGCTACACCTTC

clone_size: .
j_call: TRBJ2-7
v_call: TRBV2
d_call: .
cdr3_aa: CAIGTPGGYEQYF
cdr3_nt: TGTGCCATCGGGACACCTGGAGGCTACGAGCAGTACTTC

clone_size: .
j_call: TRBJ2-2
v_call: TRBV5-1
d_call: .
cdr3_aa: CASSLIRGSTGELFF
cdr3_nt: TGCGCCAGCAGCTTGATAAGGGGGAGCACCGGGGAGCTGTTTTTT

clone_size: .
j_call: TRBJ2-7
v_call: TRBV4-1
d_call: .
cdr3_aa: CASSRLVGYEQYF
cdr3_nt: TGCGCCAGCAGCCGACTAGTGGGCTACGAGCAGTACTTC

clone_size: .
j_call: TRBJ1-3
v_call: TRBV7-9
d_call: .
cdr3_aa: CASSLEYNSGNTIYF
cdr3_nt: TGTGCCAGCAGCTTAGAGTACAACTCTGGAAACACCATATATTTT

clone_size: .
j_call: TRBJ1-2
v_call: TRBV28
d_call: TRBD1
cdr3_aa: CASSLRRQGYGYTF
cdr3_nt: TGTGCCAGCAGTTTACGTCGACAGGGCTATGGCTACACCTTC

clone_size: .
j_call: TRBJ2-5
v_call: TRBV5-1
d_call: .
cdr3_aa: CASSLGTHQQETQYF
cdr3_nt: TGCGCCAGCAGCTTGGGGACACATCAACAAGAGACCCAGTACTTC

clone_size: .
j_call: TRBJ2-1
v_call: TRBV5-1
d_call: TRBD1
cdr3_aa: CASSSDRDNEQFF
cdr3_nt: TGCGCCAGCAGCTCTGACAGGGACAATGAGCAGTTCTTC

clone_size: .
j_call: TRBJ2-7
v_call: TRBV28
d_call: TRBD1
cdr3_aa: CASRPPGTGRYEQYF
cdr3_nt: TGTGCCAGCAGACCCCCCGGGACAGGGAGGTACGAGCAGTACTTC

clone_size: once
j_call: TRBJ2-5
v_call: TRBV28
d_call: .
cdr3_aa: CASSSGHIPETQYF
cdr3_nt: TGTGCCAGCAGTTCCGGACACATCCCAGAGACCCAGTACTTC